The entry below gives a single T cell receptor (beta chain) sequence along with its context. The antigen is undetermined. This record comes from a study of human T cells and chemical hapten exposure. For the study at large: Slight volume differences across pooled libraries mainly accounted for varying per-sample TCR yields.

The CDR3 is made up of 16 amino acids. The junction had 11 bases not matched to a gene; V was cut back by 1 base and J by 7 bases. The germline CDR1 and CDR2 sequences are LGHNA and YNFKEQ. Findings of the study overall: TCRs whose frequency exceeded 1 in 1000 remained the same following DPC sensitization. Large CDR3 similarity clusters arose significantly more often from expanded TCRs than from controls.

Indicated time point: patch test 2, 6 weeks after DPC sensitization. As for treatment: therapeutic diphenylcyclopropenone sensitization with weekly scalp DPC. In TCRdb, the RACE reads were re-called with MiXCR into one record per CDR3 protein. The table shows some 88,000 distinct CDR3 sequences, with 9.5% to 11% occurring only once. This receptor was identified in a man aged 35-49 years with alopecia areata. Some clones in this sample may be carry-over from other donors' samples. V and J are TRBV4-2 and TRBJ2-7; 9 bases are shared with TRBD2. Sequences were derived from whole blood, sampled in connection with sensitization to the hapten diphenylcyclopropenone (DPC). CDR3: CASSQAPSGILGEQYF. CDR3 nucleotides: TGTGCCAGCAGCCAAGCGCCTAGCGGGATCCTTGGGGAGCAGTACTTC.